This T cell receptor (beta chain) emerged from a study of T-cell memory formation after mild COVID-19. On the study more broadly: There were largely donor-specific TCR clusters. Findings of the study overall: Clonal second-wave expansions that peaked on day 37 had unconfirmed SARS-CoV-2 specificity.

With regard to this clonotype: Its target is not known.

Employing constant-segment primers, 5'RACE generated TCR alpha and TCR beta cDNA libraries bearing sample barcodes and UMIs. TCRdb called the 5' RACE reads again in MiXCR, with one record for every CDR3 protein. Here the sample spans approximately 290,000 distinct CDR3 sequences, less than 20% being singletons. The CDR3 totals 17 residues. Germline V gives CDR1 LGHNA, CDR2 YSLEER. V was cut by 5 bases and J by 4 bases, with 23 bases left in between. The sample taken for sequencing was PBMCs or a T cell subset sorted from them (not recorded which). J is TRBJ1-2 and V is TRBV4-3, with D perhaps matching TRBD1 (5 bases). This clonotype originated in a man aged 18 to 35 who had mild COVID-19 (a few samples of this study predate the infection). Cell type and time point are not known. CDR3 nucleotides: TGCGCCAGCAGCTTGGAGGTGGGGACCTCCCGCCTCTATGGCTACACCTTC. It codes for CASSLEVGTSRLYGYTF.